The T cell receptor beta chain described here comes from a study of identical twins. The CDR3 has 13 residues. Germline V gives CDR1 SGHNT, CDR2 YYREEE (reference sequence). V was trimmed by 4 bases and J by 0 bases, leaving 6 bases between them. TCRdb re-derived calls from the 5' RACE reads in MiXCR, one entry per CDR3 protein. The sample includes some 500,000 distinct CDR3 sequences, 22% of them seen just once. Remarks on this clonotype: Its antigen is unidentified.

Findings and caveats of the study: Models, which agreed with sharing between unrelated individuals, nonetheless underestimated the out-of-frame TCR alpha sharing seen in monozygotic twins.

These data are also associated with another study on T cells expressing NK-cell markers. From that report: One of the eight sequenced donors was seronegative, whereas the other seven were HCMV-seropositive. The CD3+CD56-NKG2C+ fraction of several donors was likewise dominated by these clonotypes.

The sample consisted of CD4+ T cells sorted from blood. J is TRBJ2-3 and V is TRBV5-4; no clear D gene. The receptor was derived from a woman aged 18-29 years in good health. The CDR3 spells CASSLKSTDTQYF. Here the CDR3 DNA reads TGTGCCAGCAGCCTCAAGAGCACAGATACGCAGTATTTT.